This passage covers 24 T cell receptor beta chains from one sample sequenced in a study of shared clonotypes between healthy human individuals. Using immunoSEQ multiplex PCR, the repertoire was profiled, and TCRdb retains in-frame clones only, with some absent. The data hold some 2,100,000 clones, with 90% to 96% observed a single time. Sequencing was carried out using naive CD4+ T cells sorted from blood. Regarding subset: CD45RA+ positively selected. Receptors originate from a man younger than 35 in good health.

The chain has TRBV25-1 and TRBJ1-1, with 7 bases lining up with TRBD1. CDR3 length equals 14 residues. V gave up 6 bases and J gave up 2 bases; unmatched junction bases: 6. Germline V gene lookup returns CDR1 MGHDK and CDR2 SYGVNS. CDR3 nucleotides: TGTGCCAGCAGACGGACAGGATCCAACACTGAAGCTTTCTTT. This encodes CASRRTGSNTEAFF.

This chain connects TRBV5-1 to TRBJ2-1, with TRBD1 matching 8 bases. The CDR3 covers 13 residues. Looked up from germline, CDR1 is SGHRS and CDR2 is YFSETQ. The trim removed 6 bases at V and 5 bases at J, leaving 4 bases unmatched. The chain's CDR3 is CASTDRVNNEQFF. In DNA form, the CDR3 reads TGCGCCAGCACGGACAGGGTCAACAATGAGCAGTTCTTC. Full variable domain (rest looked up from reference TRBV5-1 and TRBJ2-1): KAGVTQTPRYLIKTRGQQVTLSCSPISGHRSVSWYQQTPGQGLQFLFEYFSETQRNKGNFPGRFSGRQFSNSRSEMNVSTLELGDSALYLCASTDRVNNEQFFGPGTRLTVL.

The V call is TRBV6-6, the J call TRBJ1-2; 11 bases agree with TRBD1. Germline CDR1 and CDR2: MNHNY and SVGAGI (reference sequence). The CDR3 has 12 amino acids. V trimming: 8 bases; J trimming: 7 bases; junction bases outside the gene matches: 3. Written as DNA, the CDR3 is TGTGCCAGCGGACAGGGGGCGTTTGGCTACACCTTC. Amino acid sequence: CASGQGAFGYTF.

The gene calls are TRBV7-2 and TRBJ2-3; TRBD2 matches at 13 bases. With V trimmed by 0 bases and J by 2 bases, 8 bases remained unmatched. Germline V lookup: CDR1 SGHTA, CDR2 FQGNSA. This CDR3 comprises 19 residues. CDR3 nucleotide sequence: TGTGCCAGCAGCTTAGCCCCACCGGGACTAGCGGGGAACACAGATACGCAGTATTTT. The encoded protein is CASSLAPPGLAGNTDTQYF.

In regard to this clone: Other DNA sequences in this sample translate to the same CDR3. The CDR3 reads CASSLRGSSTDTQYF. The DNA of the CDR3 is TGTGCCAGCAGCTTACGGGGATCTAGCACAGATACGCAGTATTTT. The chain couples TRBV11-2 to TRBJ2-3; D may be TRBD2 (5 bases). Germline CDR1 SGHAT, CDR2 FQNNGV. The length of the CDR3 is 15 residues. Trimming took off 2 bases at V and 0 bases at J, with 9 bases between the two ends.

The genes are TRBV9 and TRBJ2-3; no clear D gene. The V and J ends lost 4 bases and 1 base respectively, with 13 bases between them. This CDR3 contains 15 residues. Germline values: CDR1 SGDLS, CDR2 YYNGEE. The CDR3 DNA reads TGTGCCAGCAGCCCCCGCCTCCAAGGCACAGATACGCAGTATTTT. It is translated as CASSPRLQGTDTQYF.

The rearrangement joins TRBV27 to TRBJ1-6; weak D call: TRBD1 (5 bases). This CDR3 region has 15 residues. Germline loops: CDR1 MNHEY, CDR2 SMNVEV (reference sequence). The V gene lost 2 bases and the J gene lost 7 bases, with 12 bases spanning the gap. Here the CDR3 DNA reads TGTGCCAGCAGTTTAGGAGGGACCCTAAATTCACCCCTCCACTTT. It codes for CASSLGGTLNSPLHF.

The chain joins TRBV5-4 to TRBJ2-7; 7 bases map to TRBD2. Germline V gives CDR1 SGHNT, CDR2 YYREEE (reference sequence). V shed 3 bases, J shed 4 bases, and the junction held 13 bases outside the gene matches. The CDR3 is 16 amino acids. Written as DNA, the CDR3 is TGTGCCAGCAGCTCCCGCCAGAGCAGCGGGGCGTACGAGCAGTACTTC. It specifies CASSSRQSSGAYEQYF.

The gene calls are TRBV5-1 and TRBJ2-7, with TRBD1 matching over 8 bases. The germline CDR1 and CDR2 sequences are SGHRS and YFSETQ. The CDR3 covers 14 residues. V lost 4 bases to trimming and J lost 2 bases; unmatched junction nucleotides: 5. The CDR3 reads CASSNGQGPYEQYF. CDR3 DNA sequence: TGCGCCAGCAGCAATGGACAGGGACCCTACGAGCAGTACTTC.

The chain combines TRBV2 with TRBJ2-4, with D perhaps TRBD1 (5 bases). V lost 7 bases and J lost 0, with 7 bases in between. The CDR3 spans 13 residues. Looked up from germline, CDR1 is SNHLY and CDR2 is FYNNEI. The CDR3 DNA sequence: TGTGCCAGCAATGGACAAGCCAAAAACATTCAGTACTTC. Translating gives CASNGQAKNIQYF.

This clone was recorded only once. The chain couples TRBV6-6 to TRBJ2-7; 9 nucleotides align to TRBD1. Looked up from germline, CDR1 is MNHNY and CDR2 is SVGAGI (reference sequence). Trimming took 6 bases from V and 1 from J; bases not matched to a gene: 10. CDR3 length equals 16 residues. DNA for the CDR3: TGTGCCAGCAGGCCCGCCCGGGACAGGGTTTCCTACGAGCAGTACTTC. This encodes CASRPARDRVSYEQYF.

This sequence joins TRBV5-4 and TRBJ2-7; D is undetermined. CDR3 length: 12 residues. Germline V gives CDR1 SGHNT, CDR2 YYREEE (reference sequence). Trimming left V 0 bases short and J 4 bases short, with 5 bases between. The CDR3 DNA reads as TGTGCCAGCAGCTTGGACCAGTACGAGCAGTACTTC. This encodes CASSLDQYEQYF.

V is TRBV2 and J is TRBJ1-1; 8 bases align to TRBD1. There are 15 residues in the CDR3. CDR1 is SNHLY, CDR2 FYNNEI, per germline. V shed 6 bases, J shed 5 bases, and the junction held 11 bases outside the gene matches. CDR3 DNA sequence: TGTGCCAGCAGGTCGGACAGGGCGGGGGGTACTGAAGCTTTCTTT. Amino acid sequence: CASRSDRAGGTEAFF.

This chain connects TRBV11-2 to TRBJ2-3; D perhaps matches TRBD2 (5 bases). Trimming took off 2 bases at V and 3 bases at J, with 15 bases between the two ends. This CDR3 has 16 residues. The germline V gene has CDR1 SGHAT and CDR2 FQNNGV. DNA for the CDR3: TGTGCCAGCAGCTTAACGGGGTTGCCATGGACAGATACGCAGTATTTT. Amino acid sequence: CASSLTGLPWTDTQYF.

This chain links TRBV14 with TRBJ2-7; a possible D gene is TRBD2 (5 bases). This CDR3 is built from 15 residues. The germline V and J ends were trimmed by 0 bases and 4 bases, with 13 bases remaining between them. Germline V gives CDR1 SGHDN, CDR2 FVKESK. The CDR3 region is CASSQEGVRAYEQYF. CDR3 sequence (DNA): TGTGCCAGCAGCCAAGAGGGAGTAAGGGCTTACGAGCAGTACTTC.

The rearrangement uses TRBV12-5 and TRBJ2-1, with 14 bases aligning to TRBD2. The CDR3 contains 15 residues. The V gene's germline CDR1 is LGHNT and CDR2 FRNRAP. The V segment lost 6 bases and the J segment 7 bases; nucleotides outside the gene matches: 5. In nucleotides, the CDR3 is TGTGCTAGTGGGGGACTAGCGGGGGCCACGAATGAGCAGTTCTTC. Translating gives CASGGLAGATNEQFF. The complete variable domain, with remaining parts taken from reference TRBV12-5 and TRBJ2-1, reads DARVTQTPRHKVTEMGQEVTMRCQPILGHNTVFWYRQTMMQGLELLAYFRNRAPLDDSGMPKDRFSAEMPDATLATLKIQPSEPRDSAVYFCASGGLAGATNEQFFGPGTRLTVL.

This chain links TRBV5-4 with TRBJ1-2, with 9 bases fitting TRBD1. The CDR3 loop spans 17 amino acids. The V gene end was trimmed by 0 bases and the J gene end by 4 bases; junction bases not matched to a gene: 10. Germline V gene sequence: CDR1 SGHNT, CDR2 YYREEE (reference sequence). The CDR3 region is CASSLAQGAIPFYGYTF. The DNA of the CDR3 is TGTGCCAGCAGCTTGGCACAGGGGGCGATCCCATTCTATGGCTACACCTTC.

The rearrangement joins TRBV10-3 to TRBJ2-7, with 16 bases fitting TRBD2. CDR1 ENHRY and CDR2 SYGVKD come from the germline V gene. V was pared by 7 bases and J by 2 bases, with 2 bases of the junction left unmatched. The CDR3 covers 15 residues. The DNA of the CDR3 is TGTGCCATCAAGGGGACTAGCGGGGGGGCCTACGAGCAGTACTTC. It translates to CAIKGTSGGAYEQYF.

V and J are TRBV6-1 and TRBJ1-6, with D tentatively TRBD1 (5 bases). V lost 1 base, J lost 9 bases, and 10 bases lay in between. Looked up from germline, CDR1 is MNHNS and CDR2 is SASEGT. The CDR3 is 14 amino acids. The CDR3 region has the DNA TGTGCCAGCAGTGAAGGGGGGTGGGTTTCACCCCTCCACTTT. This codes for CASSEGGWVSPLHF.

The V gene is TRBV5-1, the J gene TRBJ2-5; 8 bases match TRBD2. CDR1 SGHRS and CDR2 YFSETQ come from the germline V gene. V lost 0 bases to trimming and J lost 1 base; unmatched junction nucleotides: 8. The CDR3 totals 17 residues. The CDR3 nucleotides are TGCGCCAGCAGCTTGGGGCCAGGCGGGGGGATCCAAGAGACCCAGTACTTC. Amino acids: CASSLGPGGGIQETQYF.

The chain carries TRBV9 and TRBJ2-7, with D perhaps TRBD2 (6 bases). CDR1 and CDR2 from the germline V gene are SGDLS and YYNGEE. V shed 0 bases and J shed 4 bases, with 14 bases lying between them. CDR3 size: 15 residues. CDR3 DNA sequence: TGTGCCAGCAGCGTAGGGGATAGCGGTGAATACGAGCAGTACTTC. Translated: CASSVGDSGEYEQYF.

The CDR3: CASSLDQGGPDTQYF. The CDR3 coding sequence is TGTGCCAGCAGCTTAGATCAGGGGGGGCCAGATACGCAGTATTTT. The chain employs TRBV7-9 and TRBJ2-3; the D gene could be TRBD1 or TRBD2 (7 bases each). V was cut by 1 base and J by 4 bases, with 12 bases left in between. The CDR3 has 15 amino acids. Germline V gene lookup returns CDR1 SEHNR and CDR2 FQNEAQ (reference sequence).

This chain uses TRBV5-4 with TRBJ1-4; TRBD1 matches at 9 bases. The germline gives CDR1 SGHNT, CDR2 YYREEE (reference sequence). The J segment lost 8 bases and the V segment lost 4 bases, leaving 12 bases of the junction unmatched. The CDR3 length is 16 residues. CDR3 sequence: CASSPYQTGGGEKLFF. The CDR3 region has the DNA TGTGCCAGCAGCCCTTACCAGACAGGGGGAGGAGAAAAACTGTTTTTT.

The rearrangement joins TRBV7-8 to TRBJ2-7; 7 nucleotides match TRBD2. Trimming removed 7 bases from V and 6 bases from J; junction bases left unmatched: 9. CDR3 length: 13 residues. The germline CDR1 and CDR2 sequences are SGHVS and FQNEAQ. CDR3: CASTQVGGPEQYF. CDR3 DNA: TGTGCCAGCACCCAAGTGGGAGGGCCCGAGCAGTACTTC.